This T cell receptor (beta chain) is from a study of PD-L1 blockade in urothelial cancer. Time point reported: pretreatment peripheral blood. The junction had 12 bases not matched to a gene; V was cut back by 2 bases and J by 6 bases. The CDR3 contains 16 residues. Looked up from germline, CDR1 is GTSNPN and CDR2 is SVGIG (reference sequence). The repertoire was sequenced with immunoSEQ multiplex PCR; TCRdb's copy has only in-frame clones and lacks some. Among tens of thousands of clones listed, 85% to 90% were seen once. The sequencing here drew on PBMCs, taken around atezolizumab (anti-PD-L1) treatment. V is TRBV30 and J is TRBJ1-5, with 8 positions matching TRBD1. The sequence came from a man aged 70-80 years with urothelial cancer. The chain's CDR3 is CAWSSSGGTGIQPQHF. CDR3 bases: TGTGCCTGGAGTTCCTCAGGCGGGACAGGAATTCAGCCCCAGCATTTT.